A selection of T cell receptor beta chains follows, all from one sample in a study of T cell clonotyping in hematopoietic cell transplantation. Sequenced by immunoSEQ multiplex PCR; TCRdb stores in-frame clones only, minus some. The top ten clones hold approximately 9% of a sample with about 4,400 clones, about three quarters of them seen once. The sample here was PBMCs, taken 100 days after allogeneic stem cell transplant. These receptor sequences come from a male patient over 55 who had an allogeneic stem cell transplant, so the T cells may come from the graft donor. Some clones in this sample may be carry-over from other donors' samples. Both conserved end residues are part of each CDR3. D genes are given only for firm matches. Clone size is not always given. Where it is, it says once, few, many or a class for expanded clones.

j_call	v_call	d_call	clone_size	cdr3_aa	cdr3_nt
TRBJ2-5	TRBV4-1	NA	NA	CASSQAGSGGGTQYF	TGCGCCAGCAGCCAAGCGGGGTCCGGGGGAGGGACCCAGTACTTC
TRBJ2-7	TRBV2	TRBD1	few	CASSDFSSGQGLNEQYF	TGTGCCAGCAGTGATTTTTCGTCGGGACAGGGGCTGAACGAGCAGTACTTC
TRBJ2-7	TRBV28	NA	once	CASSLVWGSYEQYF	TGTGCCAGCAGTTTAGTGTGGGGCTCCTACGAGCAGTACTTC
TRBJ1-2	TRBV7-2	NA	NA	CASSPEAGRYGYTF	TGTGCCAGCAGCCCCGAAGCAGGGCGGTATGGCTACACCTTC
TRBJ2-7	TRBV27	TRBD1	NA	CASSLTPGTGVSEQYF	TGTGCCAGCAGTCTAACGCCCGGGACAGGGGTATCAGAGCAGTACTTC
TRBJ2-1	TRBV29-1	NA	NA	CSVVGTSSYNEQFF	TGCAGCGTTGTGGGGACCAGCTCCTACAATGAGCAGTTCTTC
TRBJ1-6	TRBV6-4	NA	few	CASSEGNNSPLHF	TGTGCCAGCAGTGAGGGGAATAATTCACCCCTCCACTTT
TRBJ1-1	TRBV6-1	NA	NA	CASSEPGLNTEAFF	TGTGCCAGCAGTGAACCAGGGCTGAACACTGAAGCTTTCTTT
TRBJ1-2	TRBV6-4	NA	NA	CASSDTPQALEGYTF	TGTGCCAGCAGTGACACCCCGCAGGCCCTGGAAGGCTACACCTTC
TRBJ2-1	TRBV4-3	TRBD1	few	CASSPRTGREQFF	TGCGCCAGCAGCCCGAGGACAGGGCGCGAGCAGTTCTTC
TRBJ2-5	TRBV7-2	NA	few	CASSSLGAGETQYF	TGTGCCAGCAGCTCACTAGGGGCCGGAGAGACCCAGTACTTC
TRBJ1-1	TRBV2	TRBD1	few	CASSADREAAFF	TGTGCCAGCAGCGCCGACAGGGAAGCAGCTTTCTTT
TRBJ2-5	TRBV29-1	TRBD2	NA	CSVAPSGGETQYF	TGCAGCGTTGCCCCCTCGGGGGGTGAGACCCAGTACTTC
TRBJ2-7	TRBV19	NA	NA	CASSISAGEQYF	TGTGCCAGTAGTATCTCGGCCGGCGAGCAGTACTTC
TRBJ2-7	TRBV7-8	NA	NA	CASSLESQNFYEQYF	TGTGCCAGCAGCTTAGAAAGCCAGAATTTCTACGAGCAGTACTTC
TRBJ1-4	TRBV15	NA	NA	CATSRDPGEKLFF	TGTGCCACCAGCAGAGATCCCGGGGAAAAACTGTTTTTT
TRBJ2-1	TRBV19	NA	NA	CASSNGAGMTYNEQFF	TGTGCCAGTAGTAATGGGGCGGGTATGACCTACAATGAGCAGTTCTTC
TRBJ1-2	TRBV10-3	TRBD1	once	CAISAGTGVYGYTF	TGTGCCATCAGTGCCGGGACAGGGGTCTATGGCTACACCTTC
TRBJ2-1	TRBV15	NA	NA	CATSRARDSGDEQFF	TGTGCCACCAGCAGAGCTCGGGACTCCGGCGATGAGCAGTTCTTC
TRBJ2-5	TRBV7-2	TRBD1	NA	CASSLVWRGQGRETQYF	TGTGCCAGCAGCTTAGTTTGGAGGGGACAGGGTCGAGAGACCCAGTACTTC
TRBJ1-3	TRBV6-9	NA	NA	CASSYSSGNTIYF	TGTGCCAGCAGTTATAGCTCTGGAAACACCATATATTTT
TRBJ2-7	TRBV6-5	TRBD1	NA	CASSPTGKAREQYF	TGTGCCAGCAGCCCGACAGGGAAGGCACGCGAGCAGTACTTC
TRBJ2-7	TRBV5-1	TRBD1	NA	CASSPGGQGAREQYF	TGCGCCAGCAGCCCAGGGGGACAGGGGGCTCGGGAGCAGTACTTC
TRBJ2-3	TRBV11-2	TRBD2	NA	CASSLVRGSPRTDTQYF	TGTGCCAGCAGCTTAGTGCGGGGGAGTCCCCGCACAGATACGCAGTATTTT
TRBJ1-1	TRBV6-5	NA	few	CASSSGLHTEAFF	TGTGCCAGCAGTTCGGGACTCCACACTGAGGCTTTCTTT
TRBJ1-2	TRBV19	NA	NA	CASSSGDRYGYTF	TGTGCCAGTAGTAGCGGGGACCGCTATGGCTACACCTTC
TRBJ1-5	TRBV7-2	NA	once	CASSLAGGFSNQPQHF	TGTGCCAGCAGCTTAGCAGGTGGTTTTAGCAATCAGCCCCAGCATTTT
TRBJ2-3	TRBV5-1	NA	NA	CASSSSGTSTDTQYF	TGCGCCAGCAGCTCTTCCGGGACTTCTACAGATACGCAGTATTTT
TRBJ1-2	TRBV28	NA	NA	CASSFVQGGDGYTF	TGTGCCAGCAGTTTTGTCCAGGGAGGCGACGGCTACACCTTC
TRBJ1-2	TRBV6-1	TRBD1	NA	CASSEFGGQGGFGYTF	TGTGCCAGCAGTGAATTTGGGGGACAGGGAGGTTTTGGCTACACCTTC
TRBJ2-7	TRBV5-1	NA	few	CASRGQNYEQYF	TGCGCCAGCCGGGGCCAAAACTACGAGCAGTACTTC
TRBJ1-2	TRBV5-4	TRBD1	NA	CASRAGTEVYGYTF	TGTGCCAGCAGGGCCGGGACAGAGGTCTATGGCTACACCTTC
TRBJ1-6	TRBV6-5	NA	NA	CATAAGGGDSPLHF	TGTGCCACCGCCGCCGGGGGAGGGGATTCACCCCTCCACTTT
TRBJ2-5	TRBV30	NA	NA	CAWSAQETQYF	TGTGCCTGGAGTGCCCAAGAGACCCAGTACTTC
TRBJ1-1	TRBV6-5	TRBD1	NA	CASSYSDRGRAFF	TGTGCCAGCAGTTACTCGGACAGGGGGAGAGCTTTCTTT
TRBJ2-3	TRBV11-2	NA	NA	CASSLRLRGASDTQYF	TGTGCCAGCAGCTTACGGTTGAGGGGGGCGTCAGATACGCAGTATTTT
TRBJ2-5	TRBV6-6	NA	few	CASSRLTGETQYF	TGTGCCAGCAGCCGATTAACGGGAGAGACCCAGTACTTC
TRBJ2-7	TRBV6-5	TRBD2	few	CASSYSSGRAPYEQYF	TGTGCCAGCAGTTACTCTAGCGGGAGGGCCCCCTACGAGCAGTACTTC
TRBJ1-5	TRBV2	NA	few	CASSDGAGPNQPQHF	TGTGCCAGCAGTGATGGAGCCGGCCCAAATCAGCCCCAGCATTTT
TRBJ1-2	TRBV30	NA	few	CAWSVRTEGYGYTF	TGTGCCTGGAGTGTACGAACAGAGGGCTATGGCTACACCTTC
TRBJ2-5	TRBV5-1	TRBD2	NA	CASSLAVLAGAAGQETQYF	TGCGCCAGCAGCTTGGCGGTATTAGCGGGGGCCGCAGGGCAAGAGACCCAGTACTTC
TRBJ2-7	TRBV9	NA	NA	CASSKPPDYEQYF	TGTGCCAGCAGCAAGCCCCCGGACTACGAGCAGTACTTC
TRBJ1-2	TRBV6-1	NA	NA	CASSVETGNYGYTF	TGTGCCAGCAGTGTTGAGACGGGGAACTATGGCTACACCTTC
TRBJ1-1	TRBV28	NA	NA	CASSLQQGRGAFF	TGTGCCAGCAGTTTACAACAGGGAAGGGGGGCTTTCTTT
TRBJ2-1	TRBV6-5	NA	NA	CASSPLEHNEQFF	TGTGCCAGCAGTCCCCTGGAACACAATGAGCAGTTCTTC
TRBJ2-7	TRBV6-6	NA	few	CASSTLYEQYF	TGTGCCAGCAGTACTCTCTACGAGCAGTACTTC
TRBJ2-7	TRBV6-1	NA	NA	CASTRTWDSYEQYF	TGTGCCAGCACCCGGACATGGGACTCCTACGAGCAGTACTTC
TRBJ2-7	TRBV29-1	NA	NA	CSVEGDYEQYF	TGCAGCGTTGAAGGGGACTACGAGCAGTACTTC
TRBJ2-5	TRBV9	NA	NA	CASSEPGTPQETQYF	TGTGCCAGCAGCGAGCCAGGGACACCCCAAGAGACCCAGTACTTC
TRBJ2-7	TRBV6-6	NA	NA	CASSYSSEQYF	TGTGCCAGCAGTTACTCATCCGAGCAGTACTTC
TRBJ1-4	TRBV29-1	TRBD1	NA	CSATGGEHEKLFF	TGCAGCGCGACAGGGGGAGAGCATGAAAAACTGTTTTTT
TRBJ1-5	TRBV7-2	NA	NA	CASSLGGRNQPQHF	TGTGCCAGCAGCTTAGGGGGGCGCAATCAGCCCCAGCATTTT
TRBJ2-7	TRBV5-8	NA	NA	CASSWDTHEQYF	TGTGCCAGCAGCTGGGACACTCACGAGCAGTACTTC
TRBJ1-1	TRBV12-5	NA	few	CASGLDSLMNTEAFF	TGTGCTAGTGGCTTAGACAGTCTTATGAACACTGAAGCTTTCTTT
TRBJ1-1	TRBV20-1	NA	NA	CSGTNTEAFF	TGCAGTGGGACGAACACTGAAGCTTTCTTT
TRBJ2-5	TRBV28	TRBD1	NA	CASSSVDRASQETQYF	TGTGCCAGCAGTTCCGTGGACAGGGCCTCCCAAGAGACCCAGTACTTC
TRBJ2-7	TRBV7-6	TRBD1	NA	CASSFRTPGQGSHEQYF	TGTGCCAGCAGCTTTAGGACTCCCGGACAGGGGTCCCACGAGCAGTACTTC
TRBJ1-1	TRBV6-5	NA	NA	CASSYPNTEAFF	TGTGCCAGCAGTTACCCCAACACTGAAGCTTTCTTT
TRBJ2-2	TRBV7-6	NA	NA	CASSLEGGTGELFF	TGTGCCAGCAGCTTAGAGGGGGGCACCGGGGAGCTGTTTTTT